This T cell receptor (beta chain) stems from a study of monozygotic twins with inflammatory bowel disease. The study's findings and limits: Treatment differences in immunosuppression may have added variability to the repertoires of patients.

To note about this clonotype: Its antigen is unknown.

cDNA encoding TCRalpha and TCRbeta underwent two nested PCRs of approximately 16 and 10 cycles, each of which was followed by bead purification. TCRdb re-analyzed the 5' RACE reads; it lists each CDR3 protein once, without DNA. This sample's clone table lists around 140,000 distinct CDR3 sequences. The total RNA came straight from whole blood, and T cells were not sorted beforehand. The clonotype originates from a human donor with ulcerative colitis or Crohn's disease, or a healthy co-twin of an affected twin (not recorded which). The source material was blood.

The CDR3 spells CSASGGSGYNEQFF. The chain carries TRBV29-1 and TRBJ2-1; the D call from TCRdb, TRBD2, cannot be confirmed without DNA. Germline-derived CDR1 and CDR2 are SQVTM and ANQGSEA. The CDR3 is 14 amino acids.